The 20 T cell receptor beta chains below come from one sample, sequenced in a study of tumor and adjacent non-tumor tissue in lung cancer (dated by TCRdb to 2016 to 2019). Library preparation was by multiplex PCR. Sequenced on an Illumina HiSeq 2500. Following protocols modified from ARM-PCR, the researchers constructed TCRbeta libraries through three rounds of nested PCR with primers (Table S4). Using fastp trimming at Q25 and MiXCR clonotype assembly, TCRdb reanalyzed the public sequencing data and kept in-frame beta chains. Duplicate CDR3 protein sequences are folded into a single record with the most common DNA and genes. Within this sample are roughly 70,000 distinct CDR3 sequences, with around 78% of them counted one time only. Clones ranked in the top ten supply over 25% of the sample. Bulk unsorted tissue served as the source for RNA extraction, and RNA quality was assessed using a NanoDrop ND-1000 and an Agilent 2100.

Material: lung tumor tissue. The receptors were gathered from a man in his fifties or sixties with non-small cell lung cancer.

Turning to this clonotype: At one end, the junction sequence differs from germline, possibly due to a read error. This chain joins TRBV6-5 and TRBJ2-7; 7 positions match TRBD2. Germline-derived CDR1 and CDR2 are MNHEY and SVGAGI. This CDR3 spans 15 amino acids. The CDR3 protein is CASSYSARETVEQHF. The CDR3 DNA reads as TGTGCCAGCAGTTACTCGGCGCGGGAGACGGTCGAGCAGCATTTC.

With regard to this clonotype: Relative to the germline gene, one junction end is altered; a read error may explain this. CDR3 amino acids: CSASRGRDTEVFF. The DNA of the CDR3 is TGCAGTGCTAGTCGGGGGAGAGACACTGAAGTTTTCTTT. This chain joins TRBV20-1 and TRBJ1-1; D may be TRBD1 (5 bases). CDR1 is DFQATT and CDR2 is SNEGSKA in the germline V gene (reference sequence). This CDR3 contains 13 residues.

This chain joins TRBV5-1 and TRBJ2-6, with 7 bases lining up with TRBD1. The junction had 15 bases not matched to a gene; V was cut back by 3 bases and J by 0 bases. The germline gives CDR1 SGHRS, CDR2 YFSETQ. This CDR3 is 20 amino acids long. The CDR3 protein is CASSSPETGAPSSGANVLTF. The CDR3, as DNA: TGCGCCAGCAGCTCCCCTGAAACAGGGGCGCCTAGCTCTGGGGCCAACGTCCTGACTTTC.

This chain joins TRBV6-2 or TRBV6-3 and TRBJ2-7; tentatively, D is TRBD1 (6 bases). V was trimmed by 8 bases and J by 3 bases, leaving 17 bases between them. Germline assignment: CDR1 MNHEY and CDR2 SVGEGT. The CDR3 sequence is 14 residues long. CDR3: CASWGWGPIYEQYF. CDR3 nucleotide sequence: TGTGCCAGCTGGGGGTGGGGGCCAATCTACGAGCAGTACTTC.

This clonotype has just a few counts. The rearrangement joins TRBV29-1 to TRBJ1-2, with a weak D call TRBD1 (6 bases). Germline-derived CDR1 and CDR2 are SQVTM and ANQGSEA. The ends were cut back, 3 bases at V and 5 bases at J, with 16 bases in the middle. This CDR3 spans 14 amino acids. CDR3 bases: TGCAGCGTTGAGAACCCAGACAGGAGATATGGCTACACCTTC. Amino acid sequence: CSVENPDRRYGYTF.

Here the CDR3 DNA reads TGCAGTGCGCTGGGACGGTTGGACACTGAAGCTTTCTTT. Residues: CSALGRLDTEAFF. V is TRBV20-1 and J is TRBJ1-1; tentatively, D is TRBD1 (5 bases). Germline values: CDR1 DFQATT, CDR2 SNEGSKA (reference sequence). Trimming stripped 6 bases from V and 3 bases from J, with 14 bases between. This CDR3 has 13 amino acids.

This clonotype appeared many times. V is TRBV6-5 and J is TRBJ1-2; tentative D call: TRBD1 (5 bases). There are 12 residues in the CDR3. From germline, CDR1 is MNHEY and CDR2 SVGAGI. V dropped 8 bases and J dropped 3 bases, with 10 bases sitting between them. CDR3 protein: CASYRGDYGYTF. As DNA, the CDR3 is TGTGCCAGCTATCGAGGGGACTATGGCTACACCTTC.

The chain carries TRBV20-1 and TRBJ1-2, with TRBD1 matching 9 bases. The CDR3 consists of 13 residues. Germline V gene lookup returns CDR1 DFQATT and CDR2 SNEGSKA (reference sequence). CDR3 DNA sequence: TGCAATGTTAGGAAGGGACAGGGACTCGGCTACACCTTC. Translating gives CNVRKGQGLGYTF.

This clonotype has just one count. The CDR3 does not end in the conserved phenylalanine or tryptophan, so this is likely a read error. The gene calls are TRBV29-1 and TRBJ1-1, with D perhaps matching TRBD1 (6 bases). This CDR3 is built from 13 residues. The germline V gene has CDR1 SQVTM and CDR2 ANQGSEA. V lost 7 bases, J lost 3 bases, and 15 bases lay in between. CDR3 region: CSASGGGDTEAFS. The CDR3 DNA reads as TGCAGCGCCTCCGGAGGGGGGGACACTGAAGCTTTCTCT.

This clonotype was seen a handful of times. The V call is TRBV30, the J call TRBJ2-7, with no clear D. Deletions cut 0 bases from V and 4 bases from J, with 16 bases between. CDR1 is GTSNPN, CDR2 SVGIG, per germline (reference sequence). The CDR3 contains 15 residues. The CDR3 loop is CAWSVSTFGWYEQYF. In DNA form, the CDR3 reads TGTGCCTGGAGTGTATCAACATTTGGGTGGTACGAGCAGTACTTC.

With respect to this clonotype: A much larger clone differs from this one at a single base, so this may be a read error. CDR3 amino acids: CASSFRTSGSTYDQYF. The CDR3 coding sequence is TGCGCCAGCAGCTTCAGGACTAGCGGCAGCACCTACGACCAGTACTTC. The chain carries TRBV5-1 and TRBJ2-7, with 10 bases fitting TRBD2. This CDR3 region has 16 residues. The germline CDR1 and CDR2 sequences are SGHRS and YFSETQ. The full variable domain, with the rest looked up from reference TRBV5-1 and TRBJ2-7, is KAGVTQTPRYLIKTRGQQVTLSCSPISGHRSVSWYQQTPGQGLQFLFEYFSETQRNKGNFPGRFSGRQFSNSRSEMNVSTLELGDSALYLCASSFRTSGSTYDQYFGPGTRLTVT.

Comments on this clonotype: The germline gene is not matched at one end of the junction; a read error may be the cause. The chain combines TRBV20-1 with TRBJ2-7; TRBD1 or TRBD2 may be the D gene (5 bases each). Germline CDR1 reads DFQATT; CDR2 reads SNEGSKA (reference sequence). The CDR3 runs to 11 residues. This CDR3 is CSARNMGEQYF. DNA for the CDR3: TGCAGTGCTAGAAACATGGGGGAGCAATACTTC.

This sequence joins TRBV29-1 and TRBJ2-5; D is ambiguous. This CDR3 spans 13 amino acids. Germline CDR1 is SQVTM and CDR2 is ANQGSEA. Trimming stripped 8 bases from V and 2 bases from J, with 15 bases between. The CDR3 reads CSSPFYTQETQYF. CDR3 bases: TGCAGCTCTCCTTTCTACACACAAGAGACCCAGTACTTC. Full variable domain (rest looked up from reference TRBV29-1 and TRBJ2-5): SAVISQKPSRDICQRGTSLTIQCQVDSQVTMMFWYRQQPGQSLTLIATANQGSEATYESGFVIDKFPISRPNLTFSTLTVSNMSPEDSSIYLCSSPFYTQETQYFGPGTRLLVL.

This chain connects TRBV5-4 to TRBJ2-2; 10 nucleotides align to TRBD1. Trimming cost V 4 bases and J 13 bases; bases outside gene matches: 10. The germline V gene encodes CDR1 SGHNT and CDR2 YYREEE (reference sequence). CDR3 length equals 14 residues. Written as DNA, the CDR3 is TGTGCCAGCAGCGTGGACAGGGGGACCGGGCTGCTGTTTTTT. Its protein product is CASSVDRGTGLLFF.

Worth noting for this clonotype: One end of the junction fails to match germline, which may point to a read error. The rearrangement joins TRBV6-1 to TRBJ2-5; D may match TRBD1 or TRBD2 (5 bases each). Germline lookup yields CDR1 MNHNS and CDR2 SASEGT. The CDR3 loop spans 13 amino acids. The CDR3, as DNA: TGTGACAGCAGTGAATTGGGTTGGGGGAGCCAGTACTTC. Translation gives CDSSELGWGSQYF.

This clonotype was seen at least ten times. This chain connects TRBV6-1 to TRBJ2-1; 8 bases map to TRBD2. The germline gives CDR1 MNHNS, CDR2 SASEGT. The CDR3 consists of 15 residues. Losses at the gene ends were 2 bases for V and 4 bases for J; bases not matched to a gene: 4. CDR3 nucleotide sequence: TGTGCCAGCAGTGAATTGAGCGGGAGATACAATGAGCAGTTCTTC. It is translated as CASSELSGRYNEQFF.

Concerning this clonotype itself: The germline gene is not matched at one end of the junction; a read error may be the cause. The chain combines TRBV20-1 with TRBJ1-4, with TRBD1 identical over 8 bases. Germline CDR1 DFQATT, CDR2 SNEGSKA (reference sequence). The CDR3 runs to 13 residues. This chain's CDR3 is CSAQDRVDEKLSF. The CDR3 bases are TGTAGTGCCCAGGACAGGGTGGACGAAAAACTGTCTTTT.

This clonotype was counted a single time. A read error may produce the germline difference seen at one junction end. This chain connects TRBV5-6 to TRBJ1-1, with no clear D. The germline gives CDR1 SGHDT, CDR2 YYEEEE. CDR3 length: 14 residues. As DNA, the CDR3 is TGTACCAGCACCAGGTTTGAAGGGATCACTGAAGCTTTCTTT. Protein sequence: CTSTRFEGITEAFF. Full variable domain (outside the CDR3, taken from reference TRBV5-6 and TRBJ1-1): DAGVTQSPTHLIKTRGQQVTLRCSPKSGHDTVSWYQQALGQGPQFIFQYYEEEERQRGNFPDRFSGHQFPNYSSELNVNALLLGDSALYLCTSTRFEGITEAFFGQGTRLTVV.

This clonotype was detected ten times or more. The chain joins TRBV29-1 to TRBJ2-1, with TRBD2 matching 8 bases. Trimming removed 3 bases from V and 4 bases from J; junction bases left unmatched: 11. Germline assignment: CDR1 SQVTM and CDR2 ANQGSEA. This CDR3 is 16 amino acids long. This CDR3 is CSVEAMLAGDYNEQFF. The CDR3 DNA follows: TGCAGCGTTGAGGCAATGCTAGCGGGCGATTACAATGAGCAGTTCTTC.

This clonotype was seen a few times. CDR3 in DNA: TGTGCCAGAAGCTTGAGGGGGAACTACGAGCAGTACTTC. Protein product: CARSLRGNYEQYF. The chain couples TRBV5-3 to TRBJ2-7, with D possibly matching TRBD1 (6 bases). TRBV5-3 is recorded as an ORF, its role being uncertain. The ends were cut back, 1 base at V and 3 bases at J, with 8 bases in the middle. The CDR3 contains 13 residues.